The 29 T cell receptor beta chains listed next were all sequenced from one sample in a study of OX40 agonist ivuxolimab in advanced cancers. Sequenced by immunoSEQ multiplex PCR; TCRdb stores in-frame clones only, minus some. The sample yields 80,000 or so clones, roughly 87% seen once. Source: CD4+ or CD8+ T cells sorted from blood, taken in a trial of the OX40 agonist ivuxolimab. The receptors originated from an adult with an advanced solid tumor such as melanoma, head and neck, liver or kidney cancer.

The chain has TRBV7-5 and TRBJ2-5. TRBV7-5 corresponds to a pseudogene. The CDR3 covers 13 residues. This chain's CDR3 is CVRSLEGRETQYF. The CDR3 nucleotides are TGTGTCAGAAGCTTAGAGGGAAGAGAGACCCAGTACTTC.

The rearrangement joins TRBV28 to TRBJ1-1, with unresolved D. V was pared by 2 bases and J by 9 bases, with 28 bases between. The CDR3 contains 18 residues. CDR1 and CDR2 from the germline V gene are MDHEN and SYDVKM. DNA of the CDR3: TGTGCCAGCAGTTTAGAGGGCTTCGGGCGTCTTCAAGCCTCCAAAGCTTTCTTT. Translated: CASSLEGFGRLQASKAFF.

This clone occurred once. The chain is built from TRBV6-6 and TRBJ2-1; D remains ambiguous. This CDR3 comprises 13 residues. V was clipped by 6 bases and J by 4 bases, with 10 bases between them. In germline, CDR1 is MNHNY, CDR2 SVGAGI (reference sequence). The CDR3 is CASRLLFYNEQFF. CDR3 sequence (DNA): TGTGCCAGCAGGCTACTATTTTACAATGAGCAGTTCTTC.

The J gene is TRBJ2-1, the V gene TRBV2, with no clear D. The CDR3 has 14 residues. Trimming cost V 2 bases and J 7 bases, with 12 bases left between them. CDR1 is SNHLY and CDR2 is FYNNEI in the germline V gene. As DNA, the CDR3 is TGTGCCAGCAGTGAACTTGGTCCCCCTAATGAGCAGTTCTTC. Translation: CASSELGPPNEQFF.

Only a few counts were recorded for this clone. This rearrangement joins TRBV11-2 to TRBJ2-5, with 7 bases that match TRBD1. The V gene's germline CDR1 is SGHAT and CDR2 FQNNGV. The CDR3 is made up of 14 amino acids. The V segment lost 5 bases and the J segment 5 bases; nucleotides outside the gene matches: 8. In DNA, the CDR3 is TGTGCCAGCAGCCCCCTAGGGGGCCGGGAGACCCAGTACTTC. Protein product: CASSPLGGRETQYF.

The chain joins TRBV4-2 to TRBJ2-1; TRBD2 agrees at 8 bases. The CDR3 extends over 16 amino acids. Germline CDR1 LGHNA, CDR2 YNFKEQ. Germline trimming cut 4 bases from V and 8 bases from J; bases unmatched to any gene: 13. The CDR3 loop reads CASSLAGPPMGYEQFF. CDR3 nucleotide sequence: TGTGCCAGCAGCCTAGCGGGACCTCCGATGGGCTATGAGCAGTTCTTC.

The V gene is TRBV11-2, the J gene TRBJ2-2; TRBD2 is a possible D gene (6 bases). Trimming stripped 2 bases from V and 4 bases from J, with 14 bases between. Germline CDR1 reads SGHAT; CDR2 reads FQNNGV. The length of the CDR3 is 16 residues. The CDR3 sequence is CASSLSSDLGTGELFF. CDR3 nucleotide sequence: TGTGCCAGCAGCTTATCTAGCGATCTGGGCACCGGGGAGCTGTTTTTT. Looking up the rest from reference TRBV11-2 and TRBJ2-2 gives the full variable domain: EAGVAQSPRYKIIEKRQSVAFWCNPISGHATLYWYQQILGQGPKLLIQFQNNGVVDDSQLPKDRFSAERLKGVDSTLKIQPAKLEDSAVYLCASSLSSDLGTGELFFGEGSRLTVL.

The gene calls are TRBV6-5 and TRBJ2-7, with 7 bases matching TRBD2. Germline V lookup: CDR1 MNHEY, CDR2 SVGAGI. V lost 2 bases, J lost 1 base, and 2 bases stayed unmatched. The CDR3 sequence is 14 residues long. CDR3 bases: TGTGCCAGCAGTTACGGGGGGGGATCCTACGAGCAGTACTTC. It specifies CASSYGGGSYEQYF.

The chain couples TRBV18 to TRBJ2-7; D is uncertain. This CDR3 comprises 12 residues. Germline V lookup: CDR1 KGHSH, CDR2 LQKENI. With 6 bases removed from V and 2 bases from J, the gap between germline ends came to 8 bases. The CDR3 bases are TGTGCCAGCTCTCTCACGGCCTACGAGCAGTACTTC. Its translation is CASSLTAYEQYF.

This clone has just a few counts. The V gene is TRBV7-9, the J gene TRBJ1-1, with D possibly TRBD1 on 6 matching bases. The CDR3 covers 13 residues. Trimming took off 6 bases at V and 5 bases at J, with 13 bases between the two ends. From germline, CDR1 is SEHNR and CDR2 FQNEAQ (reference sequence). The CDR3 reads CASSQQGGTEAFF. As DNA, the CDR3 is TGTGCCAGCAGTCAACAGGGAGGGACTGAAGCTTTCTTT.

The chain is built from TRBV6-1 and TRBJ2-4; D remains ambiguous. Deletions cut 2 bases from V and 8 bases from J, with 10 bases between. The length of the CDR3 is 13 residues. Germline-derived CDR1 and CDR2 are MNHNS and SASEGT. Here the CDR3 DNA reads TGTGCCAGCAGTGAAAGGGAAGTAGACATTCAGTACTTC. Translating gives CASSEREVDIQYF.

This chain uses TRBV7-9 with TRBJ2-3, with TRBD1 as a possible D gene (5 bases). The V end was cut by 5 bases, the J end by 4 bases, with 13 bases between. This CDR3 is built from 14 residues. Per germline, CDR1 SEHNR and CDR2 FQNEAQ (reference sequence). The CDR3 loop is CASSISQGADTQYF. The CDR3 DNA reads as TGTGCCAGCAGCATATCGCAGGGTGCAGATACGCAGTATTTT.

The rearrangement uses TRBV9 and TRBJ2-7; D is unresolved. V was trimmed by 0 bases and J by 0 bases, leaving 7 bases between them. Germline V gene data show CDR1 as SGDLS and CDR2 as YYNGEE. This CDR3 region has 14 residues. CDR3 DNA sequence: TGTGCCAGCAGCGTAGGGCAGAGCTCCTACGAGCAGTACTTC. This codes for CASSVGQSSYEQYF.

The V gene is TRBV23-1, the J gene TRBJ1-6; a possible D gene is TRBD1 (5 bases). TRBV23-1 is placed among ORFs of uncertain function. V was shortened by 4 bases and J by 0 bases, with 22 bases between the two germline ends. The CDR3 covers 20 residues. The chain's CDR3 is CASSPPSDSWLDSYNSPLHF. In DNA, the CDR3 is TGCGCCAGCAGTCCCCCGTCCGACAGTTGGCTAGACTCCTATAATTCACCCCTCCACTTT.

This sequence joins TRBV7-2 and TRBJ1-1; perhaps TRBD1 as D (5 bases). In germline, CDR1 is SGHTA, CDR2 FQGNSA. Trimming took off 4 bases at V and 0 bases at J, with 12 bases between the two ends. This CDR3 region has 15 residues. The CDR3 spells CASSSQGLMNTEAFF. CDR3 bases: TGTGCCAGCAGCTCGCAGGGACTGATGAACACTGAAGCTTTCTTT.

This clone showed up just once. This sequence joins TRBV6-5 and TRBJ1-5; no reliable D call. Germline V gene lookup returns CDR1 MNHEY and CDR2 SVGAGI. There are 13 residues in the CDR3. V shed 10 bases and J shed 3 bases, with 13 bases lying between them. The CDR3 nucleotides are TGTGCCACCACCTTAAGAGACAATCAGCCCCAGCATTTT. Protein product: CATTLRDNQPQHF.

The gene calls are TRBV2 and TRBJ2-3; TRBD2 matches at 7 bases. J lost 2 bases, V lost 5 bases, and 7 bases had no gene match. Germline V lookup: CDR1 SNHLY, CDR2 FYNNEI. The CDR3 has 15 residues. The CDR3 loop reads CASSRASGVTDTQYF. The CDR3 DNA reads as TGTGCCAGCAGTAGGGCTAGCGGCGTCACAGATACGCAGTATTTT.

CDR3 sequence: CASSLGGREYNEQFF. The CDR3, as DNA: TGTGCCAGCAGCCTGGGGGGCCGGGAGTACAATGAGCAGTTCTTC. The chain combines TRBV14 with TRBJ2-1; D may match TRBD1 or TRBD2 (6 bases each). CDR1 is SGHDN and CDR2 is FVKESK in the germline V gene. This CDR3 is built from 15 residues. V lost 4 bases to trimming and J lost 4 bases, with 14 bases between them.

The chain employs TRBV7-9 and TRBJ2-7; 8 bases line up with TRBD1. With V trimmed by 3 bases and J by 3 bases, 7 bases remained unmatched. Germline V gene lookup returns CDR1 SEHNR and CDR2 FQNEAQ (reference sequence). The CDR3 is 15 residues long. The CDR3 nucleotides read TGTGCCAGCAGCTTGTCCGGGACAGGATACTACGAGCAGTACTTC. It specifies CASSLSGTGYYEQYF.

The CDR3 coding sequence is TGTGCCAGCAGTCCTAGCGGGAGAATGGATACGCAGTATTTT. Translating gives CASSPSGRMDTQYF. V and J are TRBV28 and TRBJ2-3; 10 bases are a match to TRBD2. The CDR3 runs 14 residues. V was clipped by 5 bases and J by 6 bases; unmatched bases: 5. The V gene's germline CDR1 is MDHEN and CDR2 SYDVKM.

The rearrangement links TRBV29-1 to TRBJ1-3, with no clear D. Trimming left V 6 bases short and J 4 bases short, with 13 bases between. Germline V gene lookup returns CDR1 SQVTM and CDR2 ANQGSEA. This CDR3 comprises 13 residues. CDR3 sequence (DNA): TGCAGCGTCACGGACCGCCGCGGAAACACCATATATTTT. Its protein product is CSVTDRRGNTIYF.

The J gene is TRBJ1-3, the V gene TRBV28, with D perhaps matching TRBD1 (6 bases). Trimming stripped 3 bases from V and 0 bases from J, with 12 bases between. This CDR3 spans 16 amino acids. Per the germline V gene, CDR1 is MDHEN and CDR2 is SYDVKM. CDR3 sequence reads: CASSFDRRRSGNTIYF. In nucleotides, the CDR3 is TGTGCCAGCAGTTTCGACAGGCGACGCTCTGGAAACACCATATATTTT.

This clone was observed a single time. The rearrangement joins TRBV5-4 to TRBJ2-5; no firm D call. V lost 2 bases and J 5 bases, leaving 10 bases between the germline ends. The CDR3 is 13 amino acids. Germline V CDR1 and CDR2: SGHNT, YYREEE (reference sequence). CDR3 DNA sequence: TGTGCCAGCAGCTTTCCAGGAAGGGAGACCCAGTACTTC. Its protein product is CASSFPGRETQYF.

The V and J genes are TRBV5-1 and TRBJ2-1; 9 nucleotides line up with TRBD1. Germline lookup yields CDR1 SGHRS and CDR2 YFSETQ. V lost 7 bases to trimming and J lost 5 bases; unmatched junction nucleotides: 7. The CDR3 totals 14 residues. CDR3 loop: CASRDRDYNNEQFF. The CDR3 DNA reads TGCGCCAGCCGGGACAGGGATTACAACAATGAGCAGTTCTTC. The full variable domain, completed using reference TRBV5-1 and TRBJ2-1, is KAGVTQTPRYLIKTRGQQVTLSCSPISGHRSVSWYQQTPGQGLQFLFEYFSETQRNKGNFPGRFSGRQFSNSRSEMNVSTLELGDSALYLCASRDRDYNNEQFFGPGTRLTVL.

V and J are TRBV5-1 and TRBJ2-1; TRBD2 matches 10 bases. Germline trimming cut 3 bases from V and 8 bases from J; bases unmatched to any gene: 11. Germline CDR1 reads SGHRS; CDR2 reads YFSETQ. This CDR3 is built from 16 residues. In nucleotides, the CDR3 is TGCGCCAGCAGCTACCGTACCGGGACTAGCGACGATGAGCAGTTCTTC. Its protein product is CASSYRTGTSDDEQFF.

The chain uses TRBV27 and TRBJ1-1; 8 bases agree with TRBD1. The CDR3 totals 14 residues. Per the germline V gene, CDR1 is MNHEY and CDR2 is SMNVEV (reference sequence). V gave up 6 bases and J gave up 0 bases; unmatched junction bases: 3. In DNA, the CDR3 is TGTGCCAGCAGGGACAGGGTTGTGAACACTGAAGCTTTCTTT. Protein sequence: CASRDRVVNTEAFF.

CDR3 loop: CASHGLAGTGELFF. The CDR3, as DNA: TGTGCCAGTCACGGGCTAGCGGGAACCGGGGAGCTGTTTTTT. This chain joins TRBV6-5 and TRBJ2-2; 9 bases map to TRBD2. In germline, CDR1 is MNHEY, CDR2 SVGAGI. Losses at the gene ends were 9 bases for V and 5 bases for J; bases not matched to a gene: 7. The CDR3 totals 14 residues.

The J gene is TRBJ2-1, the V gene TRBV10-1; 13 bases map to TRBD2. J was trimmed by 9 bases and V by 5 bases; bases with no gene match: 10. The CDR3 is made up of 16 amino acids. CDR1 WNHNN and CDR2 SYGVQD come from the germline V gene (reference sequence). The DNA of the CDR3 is TGCGCCAGCAGTTCCCTGTGGACTAGCGGGGGAGGTGAGCAGTTCTTC. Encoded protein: CASSSLWTSGGGEQFF.

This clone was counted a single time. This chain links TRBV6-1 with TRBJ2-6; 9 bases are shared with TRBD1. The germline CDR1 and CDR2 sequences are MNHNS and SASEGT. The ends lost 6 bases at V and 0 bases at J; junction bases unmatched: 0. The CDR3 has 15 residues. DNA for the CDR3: TGTGCCAGCAGGACAGGGGGCTCTGGGGCCAACGTCCTGACTTTC. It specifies CASRTGGSGANVLTF.